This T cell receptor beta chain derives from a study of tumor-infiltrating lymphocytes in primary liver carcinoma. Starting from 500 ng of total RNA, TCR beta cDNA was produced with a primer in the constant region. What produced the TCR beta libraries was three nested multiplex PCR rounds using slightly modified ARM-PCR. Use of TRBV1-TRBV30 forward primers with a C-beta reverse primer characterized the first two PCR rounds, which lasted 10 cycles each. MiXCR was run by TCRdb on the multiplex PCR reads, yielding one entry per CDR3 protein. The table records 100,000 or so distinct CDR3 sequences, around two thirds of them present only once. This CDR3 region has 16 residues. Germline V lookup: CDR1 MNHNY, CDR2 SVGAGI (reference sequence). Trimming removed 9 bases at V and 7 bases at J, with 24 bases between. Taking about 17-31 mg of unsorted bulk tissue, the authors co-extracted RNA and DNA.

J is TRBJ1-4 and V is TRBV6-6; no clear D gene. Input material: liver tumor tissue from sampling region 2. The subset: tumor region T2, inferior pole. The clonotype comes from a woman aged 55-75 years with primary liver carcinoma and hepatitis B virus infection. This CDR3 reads CARRQRGGDRVEKLFF. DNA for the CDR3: TGTGCCAGAAGACAACGGGGTGGGGATAGGGTTGAAAAACTGTTTTTT.